The clone carrying this TCR beta chain was observed a single time. Its antigen is not known. This entry comes from a study of T cells in narcolepsy. Study overall: Enrolled donors included narcolepsy type 1 or type 2 patients and healthy controls. Whole-study results and caveats: Same-patient CSF and blood CD4+ T cell clonotypes included HCRT-specific and TRIB2-specific autoreactive ones. In some patient and control memory CD4+ samples, autoreactive clones were absent. Reportedly, autoreactive clonotypes were serially detected in patients' blood but not controls'.

Only in-frame clones appear in the TCRdb table, and some are missing; sequencing was by immunoSEQ multiplex PCR. This sample has tens of thousands of clones, with roughly 86% found just once. Sequencing was performed on memory (CD45RA-) CD4+ T cells from blood. The receptor's source is a human donor in good health.

The CDR3 reads CASSQEPGRGVRNMGYTF. The CDR3 region has the DNA TGCGCCAGCAGCCAAGAACCCGGTCGGGGAGTTCGAAATATGGGCTACACCTTC. The V gene is TRBV4-1, the J gene TRBJ1-2; D remains unclear. The germline CDR1 and CDR2 sequences are MGHRA and YSYEKL. The CDR3 runs 18 residues. V was trimmed by 0 bases and J by 8 bases, leaving 25 bases between them.